This TCR beta chain was recorded in a study of blood T cell repertoires in COVID-19. Original processing notes: Amplified reference gene primers provided the basis for estimating nucleated cell counts. The data were produced by immunoSEQ multiplex PCR, yet TCRdb's version contains in-frame clones alone and is incomplete. The DNA gave D and trimming, while V, J and clone size come from that table. The data contain roughly 150,000 clones, around 85% of them singletons. The clonotype was recovered from an elderly woman with COVID-19, enrolled during active disease. The sequencing input was peripheral blood.

The CDR3 sequence is CASSTGQGSNTIYF. CDR3 DNA sequence: TGCGCCAGCAGCACCGGACAGGGGAGTAACACCATATATTTT. The rearrangement links TRBV5-1 to TRBJ1-3, with TRBD1 identical over 9 bases. CDR3 length: 14 amino acids. Trimming took 4 bases from V and 7 from J; bases not matched to a gene: 6. Per the germline V gene, CDR1 is SGHRS and CDR2 is YFSETQ. Together with reference TRBV5-1 and TRBJ1-3, the CDR3 gives the full variable domain: KAGVTQTPRYLIKTRGQQVTLSCSPISGHRSVSWYQQTPGQGLQFLFEYFSETQRNKGNFPGRFSGRQFSNSRSEMNVSTLELGDSALYLCASSTGQGSNTIYFGEGSWLTVV.